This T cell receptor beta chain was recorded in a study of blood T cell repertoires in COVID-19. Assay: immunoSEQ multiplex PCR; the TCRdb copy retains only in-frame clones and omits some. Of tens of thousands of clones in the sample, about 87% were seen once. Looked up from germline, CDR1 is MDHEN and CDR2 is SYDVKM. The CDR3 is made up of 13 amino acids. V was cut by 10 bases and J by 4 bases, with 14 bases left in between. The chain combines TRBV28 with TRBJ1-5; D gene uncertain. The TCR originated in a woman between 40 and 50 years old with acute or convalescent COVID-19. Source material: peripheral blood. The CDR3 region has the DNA TGTGCCACCCAGACTGGGTTAAATCAGCCCCAGCATTTT. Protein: CATQTGLNQPQHF.